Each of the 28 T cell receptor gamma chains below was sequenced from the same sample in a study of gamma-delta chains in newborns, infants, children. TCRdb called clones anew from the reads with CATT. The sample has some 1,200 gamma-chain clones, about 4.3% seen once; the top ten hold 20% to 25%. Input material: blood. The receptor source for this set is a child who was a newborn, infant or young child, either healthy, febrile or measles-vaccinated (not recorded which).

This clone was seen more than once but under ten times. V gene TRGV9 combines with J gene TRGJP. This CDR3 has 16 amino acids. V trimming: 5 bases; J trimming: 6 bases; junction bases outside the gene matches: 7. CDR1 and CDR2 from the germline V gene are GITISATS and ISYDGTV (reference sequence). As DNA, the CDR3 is TGTGCCTTGTGGGCAGTTCCAGAGTTGGGCAAAAAAATCAAGGTATTT. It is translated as CALWAVPELGKKIKVF.

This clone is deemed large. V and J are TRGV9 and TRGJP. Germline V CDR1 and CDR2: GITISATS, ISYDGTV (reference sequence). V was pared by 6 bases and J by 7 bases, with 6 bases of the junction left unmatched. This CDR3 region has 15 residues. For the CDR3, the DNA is TGTGCCTTGTGGAAATGGGAGTTGGGCAAAAAAATCAAGGTATTT. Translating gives CALWKWELGKKIKVF.

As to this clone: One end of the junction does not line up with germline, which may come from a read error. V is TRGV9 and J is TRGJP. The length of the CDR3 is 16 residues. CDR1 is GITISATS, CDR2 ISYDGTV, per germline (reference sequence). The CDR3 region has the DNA TGTACCTTGTGGGAGGTACGAGTGTTGGGCAAAAAAATCAAGGTATTT. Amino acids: CTLWEVRVLGKKIKVF.

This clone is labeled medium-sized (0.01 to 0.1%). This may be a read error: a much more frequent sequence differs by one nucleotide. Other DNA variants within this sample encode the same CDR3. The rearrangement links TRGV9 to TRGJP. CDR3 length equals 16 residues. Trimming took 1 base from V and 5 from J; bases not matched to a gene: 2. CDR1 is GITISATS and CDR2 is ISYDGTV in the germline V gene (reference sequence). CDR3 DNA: TGTGCCTTGTGGGAGGTTAAAGAGTTGGGCAAAAAAATCAAGGTATTT. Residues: CALWEVKELGKKIKVF.

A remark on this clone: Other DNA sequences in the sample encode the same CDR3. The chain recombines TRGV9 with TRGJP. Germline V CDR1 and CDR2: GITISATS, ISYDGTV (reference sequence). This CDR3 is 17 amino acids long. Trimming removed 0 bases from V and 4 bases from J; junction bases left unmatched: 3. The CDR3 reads CALWEVPQELGKKIKVF. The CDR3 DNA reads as TGTGCCTTGTGGGAGGTGCCACAAGAGTTGGGCAAAAAAATCAAGGTATTT.

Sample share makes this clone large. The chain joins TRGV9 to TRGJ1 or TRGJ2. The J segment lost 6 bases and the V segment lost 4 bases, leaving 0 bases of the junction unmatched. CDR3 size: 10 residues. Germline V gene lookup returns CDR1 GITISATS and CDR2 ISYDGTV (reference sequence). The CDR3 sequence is CALWDYKKLF. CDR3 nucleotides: TGTGCCTTGTGGGATTATAAGAAACTCTTT.

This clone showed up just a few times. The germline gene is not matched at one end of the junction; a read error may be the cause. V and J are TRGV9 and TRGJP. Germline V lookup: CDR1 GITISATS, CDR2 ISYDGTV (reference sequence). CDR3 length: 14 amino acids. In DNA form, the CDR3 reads TGTGCCTTGTGGCAAGGGTTGGGCAAAAAAATCAAGGTATTT. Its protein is CALWQGLGKKIKVF.

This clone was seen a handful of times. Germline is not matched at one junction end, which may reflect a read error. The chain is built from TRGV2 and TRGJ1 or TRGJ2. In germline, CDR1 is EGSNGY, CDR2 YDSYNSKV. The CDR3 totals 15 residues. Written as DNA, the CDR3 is TGTGCCACCTGGGACGGCCAACCTGGTGATTATAAGGAACTCTTT. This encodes CATWDGQPGDYKELF.

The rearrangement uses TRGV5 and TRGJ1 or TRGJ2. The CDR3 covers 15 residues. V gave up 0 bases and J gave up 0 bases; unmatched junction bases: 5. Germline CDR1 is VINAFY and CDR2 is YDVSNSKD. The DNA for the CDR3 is TGTGCCACCTGGGACAGGCCAGGGAATTATTATAAGAAACTCTTT. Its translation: CATWDRPGNYYKKLF.

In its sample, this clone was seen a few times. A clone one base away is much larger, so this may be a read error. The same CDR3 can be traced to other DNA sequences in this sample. The CDR3 here is CALWDEELGKKIKVF. The CDR3 coding sequence is TGTGCCTTGTGGGATGAAGAGTTGGGCAAAAAAATCAAGGTATTT. This chain uses TRGV9 with TRGJP. The CDR3 spans 15 residues. The V gene end was trimmed by 4 bases and the J gene end by 5 bases; junction bases not matched to a gene: 2. CDR1 and CDR2 from the germline V gene are GITISATS and ISYDGTV (reference sequence).

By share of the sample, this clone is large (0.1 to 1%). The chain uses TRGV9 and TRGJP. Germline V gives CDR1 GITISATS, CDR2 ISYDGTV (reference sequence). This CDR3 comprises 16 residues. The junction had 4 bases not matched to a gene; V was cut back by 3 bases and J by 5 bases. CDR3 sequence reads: CALWEKKELGKKIKVF. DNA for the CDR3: TGTGCCTTGTGGGAGAAAAAAGAGTTGGGCAAAAAAATCAAGGTATTT.

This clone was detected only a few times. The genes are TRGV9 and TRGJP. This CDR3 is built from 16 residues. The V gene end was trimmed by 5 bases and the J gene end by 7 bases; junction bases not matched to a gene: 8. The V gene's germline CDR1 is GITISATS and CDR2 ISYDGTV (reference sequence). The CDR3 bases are TGTGCCTTGTGGGCCGGCGGGGAGTTGGGCAAAAAAATCAAGGTATTT. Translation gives CALWAGGELGKKIKVF.

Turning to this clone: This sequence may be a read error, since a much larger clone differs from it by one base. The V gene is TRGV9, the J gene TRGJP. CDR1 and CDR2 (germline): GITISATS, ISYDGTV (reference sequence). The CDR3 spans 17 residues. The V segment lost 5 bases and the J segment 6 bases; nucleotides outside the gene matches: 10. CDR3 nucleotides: TGTGCCTTGTGGGGGATCGAGGGAGAGTTGGGCAAAAAAATCAAGGTATTT. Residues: CALWGIEGELGKKIKVF.

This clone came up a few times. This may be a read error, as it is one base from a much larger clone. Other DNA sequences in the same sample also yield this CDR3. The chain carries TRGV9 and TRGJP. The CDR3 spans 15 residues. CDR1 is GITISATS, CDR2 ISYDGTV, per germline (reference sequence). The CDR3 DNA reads TGTGCCTTGTGGGAGGAAGAGTTGGGCAAAAAAATAAAGGTATTT. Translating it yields CALWEEELGKKIKVF.

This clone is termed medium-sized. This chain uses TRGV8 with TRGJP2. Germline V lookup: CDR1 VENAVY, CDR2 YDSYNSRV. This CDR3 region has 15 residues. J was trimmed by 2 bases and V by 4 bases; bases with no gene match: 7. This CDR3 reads CATWDPISSDWIKTF. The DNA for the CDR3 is TGTGCCACCTGGGACCCCATCAGTAGTGATTGGATCAAGACGTTT.

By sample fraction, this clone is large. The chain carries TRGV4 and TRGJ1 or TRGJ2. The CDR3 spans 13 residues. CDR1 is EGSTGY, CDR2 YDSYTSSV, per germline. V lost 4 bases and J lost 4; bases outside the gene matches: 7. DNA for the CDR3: TGTGCCACCTGGGACGGGCGGTATTATAAGAAACTCTTT. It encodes CATWDGRYYKKLF.

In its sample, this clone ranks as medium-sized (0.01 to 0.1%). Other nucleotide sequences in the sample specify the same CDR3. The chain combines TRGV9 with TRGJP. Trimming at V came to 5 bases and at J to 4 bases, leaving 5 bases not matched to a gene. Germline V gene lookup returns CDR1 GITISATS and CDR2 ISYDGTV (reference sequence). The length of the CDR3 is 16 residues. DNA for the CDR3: TGTGCCTTGTGGGTAATACAAGAGTTGGGCAAAAAAATCAAGGTATTT. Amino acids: CALWVIQELGKKIKVF.

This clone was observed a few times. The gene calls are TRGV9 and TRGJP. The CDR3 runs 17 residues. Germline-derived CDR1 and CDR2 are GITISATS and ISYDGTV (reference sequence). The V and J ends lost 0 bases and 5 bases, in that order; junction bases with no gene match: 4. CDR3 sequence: CALWEVREELGKKIKVF. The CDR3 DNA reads TGTGCCTTGTGGGAGGTGAGGGAAGAGTTGGGCAAAAAAATCAAGGTATTT.

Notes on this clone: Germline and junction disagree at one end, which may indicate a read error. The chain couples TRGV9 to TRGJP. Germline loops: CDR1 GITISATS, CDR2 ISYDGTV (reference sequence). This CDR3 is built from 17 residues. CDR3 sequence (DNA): TGTGCCTTGTGGGAGACCCGAGTTGGGTTGGGCAAAAAAGTCAAGGTATTT. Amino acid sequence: CALWETRVGLGKKVKVF.

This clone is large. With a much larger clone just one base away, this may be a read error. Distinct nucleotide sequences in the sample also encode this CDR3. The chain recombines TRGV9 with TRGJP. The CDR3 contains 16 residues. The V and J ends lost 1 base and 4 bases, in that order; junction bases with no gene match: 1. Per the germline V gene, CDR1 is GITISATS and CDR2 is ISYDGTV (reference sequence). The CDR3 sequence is CALWEVQELGKKIKVF. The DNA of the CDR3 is TGTGCCTTGTGGGAGGTCCAAGAGTTGGGCAAAAAAATCAAGGTATTT.

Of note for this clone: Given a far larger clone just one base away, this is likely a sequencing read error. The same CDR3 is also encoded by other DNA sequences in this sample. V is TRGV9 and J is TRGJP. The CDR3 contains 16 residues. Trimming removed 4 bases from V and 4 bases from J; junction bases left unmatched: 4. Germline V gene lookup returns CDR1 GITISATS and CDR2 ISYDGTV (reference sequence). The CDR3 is CALWDHQELGKKIKVF. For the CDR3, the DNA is TGTGCCTTGTGGGATCATCAAGAGTTGGGCAAAAAAATCAAGGTATTT.

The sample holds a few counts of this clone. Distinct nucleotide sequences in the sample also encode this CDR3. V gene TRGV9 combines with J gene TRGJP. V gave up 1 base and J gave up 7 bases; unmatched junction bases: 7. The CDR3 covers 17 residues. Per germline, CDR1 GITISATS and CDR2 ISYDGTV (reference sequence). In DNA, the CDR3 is TGTGCCTTGTGGGAGGTATATCAGGAGTTGGGCAAAAAAATCAAGGTATTT. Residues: CALWEVYQELGKKIKVF.

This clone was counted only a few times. CDR3 loop: CALWEVRAELGKKIKVF. CDR3 DNA: TGTGCCTTGTGGGAGGTGCGGGCAGAGTTGGGCAAAAAAATCAAGGTATTT. The chain couples TRGV9 to TRGJP. The CDR3 totals 17 residues. Germline V gives CDR1 GITISATS, CDR2 ISYDGTV (reference sequence). V was pared by 0 bases and J by 6 bases, with 5 bases of the junction left unmatched.

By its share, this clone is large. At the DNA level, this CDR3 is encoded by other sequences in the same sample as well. CDR3: CALWEEEELGKKIKVF. The CDR3 DNA sequence: TGTGCCTTGTGGGAGGAGGAAGAGTTGGGCAAAAAAATCAAGGTATTT. The rearrangement uses TRGV9 and TRGJP. The CDR3 contains 16 residues. The trim removed 2 bases at V and 5 bases at J, leaving 3 bases unmatched. The germline CDR1 and CDR2 sequences are GITISATS and ISYDGTV (reference sequence).

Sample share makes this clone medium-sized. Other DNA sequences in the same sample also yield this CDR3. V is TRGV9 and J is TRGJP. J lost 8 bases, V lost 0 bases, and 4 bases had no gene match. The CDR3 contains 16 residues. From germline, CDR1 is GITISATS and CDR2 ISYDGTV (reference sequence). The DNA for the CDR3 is TGTGCCTTGTGGGAGGTGCTGAAGTTGGGCAAAAAAATCAAGGTATTT. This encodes CALWEVLKLGKKIKVF.

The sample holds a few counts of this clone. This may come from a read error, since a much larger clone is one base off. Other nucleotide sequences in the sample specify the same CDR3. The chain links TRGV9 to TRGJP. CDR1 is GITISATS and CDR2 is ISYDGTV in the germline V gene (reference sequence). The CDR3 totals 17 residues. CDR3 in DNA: TGTGCCTTGTGGGAGGTGCGTTCAGAGTTGGGCAAAAAAATCAAGGTATTC. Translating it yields CALWEVRSELGKKIKVF.

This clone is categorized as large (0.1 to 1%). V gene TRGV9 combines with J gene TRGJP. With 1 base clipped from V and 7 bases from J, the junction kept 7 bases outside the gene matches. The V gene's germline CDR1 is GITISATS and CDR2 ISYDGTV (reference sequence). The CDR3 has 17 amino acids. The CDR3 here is CALWEVSHELGKKIKVF. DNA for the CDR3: TGTGCCTTGTGGGAGGTCAGTCACGAGTTGGGCAAAAAAATCAAGGTATTT.

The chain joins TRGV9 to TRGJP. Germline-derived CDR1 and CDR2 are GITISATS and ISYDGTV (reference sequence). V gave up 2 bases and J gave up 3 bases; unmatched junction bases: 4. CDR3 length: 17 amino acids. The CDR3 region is CALWEDPQELGKKIKVF. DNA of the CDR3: TGTGCCTTGTGGGAGGACCCGCAAGAGTTGGGCAAAAAAATCAAGGTATTT.